The 19 T cell receptor beta chains below were found in one sample sequenced in a study of CD8+CD57+ T cells in acquired aplastic anemia. Patients picked for sequencing had shown CD8+CD57+ cell expansion detected by flow cytometry. It was genomic DNA that served as the template for profiling TCR beta VDJ and CDR3. TCRdb itself ran the reads through MiXCR, one entry per CDR3 protein. The sample carries just over 450,000 distinct CDR3 sequences, about a third recorded once. Sequencing was carried out using sorted CD4+, CD8+, or CD8+CD57+ T cells (not recorded which) from PBMCs. These receptors all come from a human donor with aplastic anemia.

The chain carries TRBV29-1 and TRBJ1-2; D is undetermined. Per germline, CDR1 SQVTM and CDR2 ANQGSEA. The CDR3 sequence is 13 residues long. The V end was cut by 6 bases, the J end by 7 bases, with 18 bases between. The CDR3 spells CSVIASGGSGYTF. The CDR3 nucleotides read TGCAGCGTCATCGCCTCGGGCGGTAGTGGCTACACCTTC.

This clonotype was observed many times. The chain is built from TRBV2 and TRBJ2-1; no definite D call. CDR1 SNHLY and CDR2 FYNNEI come from the germline V gene. Trimming shortened V by 5 bases and J by 9 bases, and 5 bases separated the two germline ends. This CDR3 contains 10 residues. The CDR3, as DNA: TGTGCCAGCAGTCGAGCTGAGCAGTTCTTC. The encoded protein is CASSRAEQFF.

This clonotype was seen ten or more times. The CDR3, as DNA: TGTGCCAGTAGTATAAGAGGGGATAATTCACCCCTCCACTTT. Translation gives CASSIRGDNSPLHF. The V call is TRBV19, the J call TRBJ1-6; possibly TRBD1 for D (5 bases). Germline lookup yields CDR1 LNHDA and CDR2 SQIVND (reference sequence). CDR3 length: 14 residues. V was trimmed by 2 bases and J by 5 bases, leaving 7 bases between them.

The chain employs TRBV28 and TRBJ1-1; possibly TRBD1 for D (5 bases). Germline loops: CDR1 MDHEN, CDR2 SYDVKM. This CDR3 is built from 15 residues. Trimming shortened V by 2 bases and J by 0 bases, and 10 bases separated the two germline ends. The CDR3 nucleotides are TGTGCCAGCAGTTTACGGGGACGGTTGAACACTGAAGCTTTCTTT. Its translation is CASSLRGRLNTEAFF.

V and J are TRBV19 and TRBJ1-5, with TRBD1 matching 7 bases. The CDR3 length is 16 residues. From germline, CDR1 is LNHDA and CDR2 SQIVND (reference sequence). V lost 8 bases and J lost 2; bases outside the gene matches: 12. The CDR3: CASLSGTGVGNQPQHF. The CDR3 DNA sequence: TGTGCCAGTTTATCGGGTACAGGGGTGGGCAATCAGCCCCAGCATTTT.

The table lists this clonotype with a few counts. The CDR3 DNA reads TGTGCCAGCAGCGCCGGGACAGGGGTTGTCTATGGCTACACCTTC. The encoded protein is CASSAGTGVVYGYTF. The V call is TRBV9, the J call TRBJ1-2, with 10 bases that match TRBD1. From germline, CDR1 is SGDLS and CDR2 YYNGEE. The J segment lost 4 bases and the V segment lost 3 bases, leaving 6 bases of the junction unmatched. The CDR3 runs 15 residues.

The J gene is TRBJ1-5, the V gene TRBV15; D not resolved. This CDR3 comprises 15 residues. The germline V gene has CDR1 LNHNV and CDR2 YYDKDF (reference sequence). Trimming pared 4 bases from V and 0 bases from J, leaving 10 bases between. This CDR3 reads CATSTSGNSNQPQHF. In DNA, the CDR3 is TGTGCCACCAGCACCTCGGGTAATAGCAATCAGCCCCAGCATTTT.

The V gene is TRBV12-3 or TRBV12-4, the J gene TRBJ2-5; 10 positions agree with TRBD2. V shed 7 bases, J shed 1 base, and the junction held 9 bases outside the gene matches. The CDR3 covers 16 residues. CDR3 region: CASTYIAGGLQETQYF. For the CDR3, the DNA is TGTGCCAGCACCTATATAGCGGGGGGCCTCCAAGAGACCCAGTACTTC.

There are a few counts of this clonotype. This chain connects TRBV7-8 to TRBJ1-5; D gene ambiguous. CDR3 size: 13 residues. Germline V CDR1 and CDR2: SGHVS, FQNEAQ. V dropped 3 bases and J dropped 6 bases, with 9 bases sitting between them. The CDR3, as DNA: TGTGCCAGCAGCTTGGACGGATTTCAGCCCCAGCATTTT. Its translation: CASSLDGFQPQHF.

The J gene is TRBJ2-5, the V gene TRBV6-1; no clear D gene. Germline values: CDR1 MNHNS, CDR2 SASEGT. The CDR3 loop spans 14 amino acids. V lost 5 bases, J lost 5 bases, and 15 bases lay in between. Written as DNA, the CDR3 is TGTGCCAGCAGTACCGGGCCCGACTTGGAGACCCAGTACTTC. Its protein product is CASSTGPDLETQYF.

This clonotype was observed a handful of times. V gene TRBV12-3 or TRBV12-4 combines with J gene TRBJ2-7; 7 positions agree with TRBD1. This CDR3 has 15 amino acids. Losses at the gene ends were 6 bases for V and 4 bases for J; bases not matched to a gene: 12. DNA for the CDR3: TGTGCCAGCAGCTCAACCGGGACAGTATCGTACGAGCAGTACTTC. This sequence encodes CASSSTGTVSYEQYF.

There are a few counts of this clonotype. V and J are TRBV10-3 and TRBJ1-3; D unresolved. V was clipped by 10 bases and J by 0 bases, with 13 bases between them. The germline V gene has CDR1 ENHRY and CDR2 SYGVKD. The CDR3 consists of 14 residues. Written as DNA, the CDR3 is TGTGCCAGCAAACGGGCCAGCTCTGGAAACACCATATATTTT. Amino acid sequence: CASKRASSGNTIYF.

This clonotype is a singleton in its sample. The chain is built from TRBV15 and TRBJ2-5; D is undetermined. The germline CDR1 and CDR2 sequences are LNHNV and YYDKDF (reference sequence). V shed 0 bases and J shed 5 bases, with 13 bases lying between them. The CDR3 has 15 residues. CDR3 sequence: CATSRDRLAIETQYF. The CDR3 DNA sequence: TGTGCCACCAGCAGAGATCGTTTAGCCATCGAGACCCAGTACTTC.

This chain connects TRBV12-3 or TRBV12-4 to TRBJ2-1; 12 bases are a match to TRBD2. The CDR3 runs 15 residues. V shed 8 bases and J 7 bases; nucleotides not matched to a gene: 9. The CDR3 sequence: CASQLAGGPSNEQFF. CDR3 sequence (DNA): TGTGCCAGCCAGCTAGCGGGAGGGCCGTCGAATGAGCAGTTCTTC.

Only a few counts were recorded for this clonotype. The J gene is TRBJ1-5, the V gene TRBV6-1; D is unresolved. V lost 7 bases and J 3 bases, leaving 10 bases between the germline ends. This CDR3 has 13 amino acids. The V gene's germline CDR1 is MNHNS and CDR2 SASEGT. The CDR3 DNA sequence: TGTGCCAGCATGAGGGATAACAATCAGCCCCAGCATTTT. As protein: CASMRDNNQPQHF.

In this sample, this clonotype turned up many times. The gene calls are TRBV9 and TRBJ1-6; 8 bases agree with TRBD1. Germline V gives CDR1 SGDLS, CDR2 YYNGEE. This CDR3 contains 15 residues. V was pared by 3 bases and J by 8 bases, with 7 bases of the junction left unmatched. The CDR3, as DNA: TGTGCCAGCAGCGGGGGGGACAGGAGGGATTCACCCCTCCACTTT. Protein product: CASSGGDRRDSPLHF.

This clonotype has more than one count but fewer than ten. The gene calls are TRBV3-1 and TRBJ1-6, with D unclear. Per the germline V gene, CDR1 is LGHDT and CDR2 is YNNKEL (reference sequence). V was pared by 0 bases and J by 10 bases, with 4 bases between. The CDR3 has 12 amino acids. CDR3 loop: CASSQEASPLHF. The CDR3 coding sequence is TGTGCCAGCAGCCAAGAGGCCTCACCCCTCCACTTT. Supplemented by reference TRBV3-1 and TRBJ1-6, the full variable domain reads DTAVSQTPKYLVTQMGNDKSIKCEQNLGHDTMYWYKQDSKKFLKIMFSYNNKELIINETVPNRFSPKSPDKAHLNLHINSLELGDSAVYFCASSQEASPLHFGNGTRLTVT.

In this sample, this clonotype turned up a few times. The rearrangement joins TRBV24-1 to TRBJ2-7, with D hard to call. Germline lookup yields CDR1 KGHDR and CDR2 SFDVKD. V was clipped by 1 base and J by 6 bases, with 3 bases between them. The CDR3 loop spans 11 amino acids. The DNA of the CDR3 is TGTGCCACCAGTGATTTTTCCGAGCAGTACTTC. Protein sequence: CATSDFSEQYF.

This clonotype was counted at least ten times. The V call is TRBV7-2, the J call TRBJ1-2; a possible D gene is TRBD1 (5 bases). The CDR3 loop spans 15 amino acids. Germline CDR1 SGHTA, CDR2 FQGNSA. Trimming stripped 1 base from V and 2 bases from J, with 11 bases between. The chain's CDR3 is CASSLGGSENYGYTF. The CDR3 region has the DNA TGTGCCAGCAGCTTAGGGGGCAGCGAGAACTATGGCTACACCTTC.